Listed below are T cell receptor beta chains from one sample, sequenced in a study of shared clonotypes between healthy human individuals. Method: immunoSEQ multiplex PCR; TCRdb's copy keeps in-frame clones and lacks some. The table has around 350,000 clones, more than 60% seen once. The sequencing input was memory CD4+ T cells sorted from blood. Receptors were obtained from a young man in good health. CDR3s include the opening cysteine and the closing phenylalanine or tryptophan. The order of the fields is clone size, J gene, D gene, V gene, CDR3 protein, CDR3 DNA. A D gene is named only where the DNA matches it firmly. Clone sizes are given selectively: once, few, many, or a class where the clone is expanded.

- | TRBJ1-1 | - | TRBV13 | CASSLRMALNTEAFF | TGTGCCAGCAGCTTACGTATGGCTTTGAACACTGAAGCTTTCTTT
- | TRBJ2-1 | - | TRBV29-1 | CSVMVRLLYNEQFF | TGCAGCGTTATGGTTCGCCTCCTCTACAATGAGCAGTTCTTC
once | TRBJ2-7 | - | TRBV10-2 | CASSDSFFGNYEQYF | TGCGCCAGCAGTGATAGTTTTTTCGGGAACTACGAGCAGTACTTC
- | TRBJ1-1 | - | TRBV7-3 | CASSLRPRGGSAFF | TGTGCCAGCAGCTTAAGACCCAGGGGAGGAAGTGCTTTCTTT
- | TRBJ2-5 | TRBD2 | TRBV6-5 | CASSYSSGLAVMQYF | TGTGCCAGCAGTTACTCGAGCGGACTAGCGGTAATGCAGTACTTC
- | TRBJ2-1 | - | TRBV5-1 | CASRWESYNEQFF | TGCGCCAGCAGGTGGGAGTCATACAATGAGCAGTTCTTC
- | TRBJ2-5 | TRBD2 | TRBV7-6 | CASRTSGRSETQYF | TGTGCCAGCAGGACTAGCGGGAGATCAGAGACCCAGTACTTC
- | TRBJ1-4 | - | TRBV30 | CAWSVLSNEKLFF | TGTGCCTGGAGTGTACTCAGTAATGAAAAACTGTTTTTT
few | TRBJ1-2 | - | TRBV5-1 | CASRRDRSEGYTF | TGCGCCAGCAGACGAGACAGGTCTGAGGGCTACACCTTC
- | TRBJ2-5 | - | TRBV7-6 | CASSADGVGQETQYF | TGTGCCAGCAGCGCAGACGGGGTGGGCCAAGAGACCCAGTACTTC
- | TRBJ2-1 | - | TRBV11-2 | CASSLIVQPGASQFF | TGTGCCAGCAGCTTAATCGTGCAACCCGGGGCTTCGCAGTTCTTC
- | TRBJ2-3 | TRBD2 | TRBV5-1 | CASSGTSGSTDTQYF | TGCGCCAGCAGCGGGACTAGCGGGAGTACGGATACGCAGTATTTT
few | TRBJ2-3 | TRBD2 | TRBV27 | CASKPLAGGSTDTQYF | TGTGCCAGCAAACCATTAGCGGGAGGGAGCACAGATACGCAGTATTTT
- | TRBJ2-5 | TRBD1 | TRBV7-9 | CASSLGQSEEAQYF | TGTGCCAGCAGCTTGGGACAGAGTGAAGAGGCCCAGTACTTC
- | TRBJ1-1 | - | TRBV5-4 | CASSSGQSNTEAFF | TGTGCCAGCAGCTCAGGACAGTCGAACACTGAAGCTTTCTTT
- | TRBJ2-5 | - | TRBV10-3 | CAISEPRGDQETQYF | TGTGCCATCAGTGAGCCGCGGGGTGATCAAGAGACCCAGTACTTC
- | TRBJ2-1 | TRBD2 | TRBV6-4 | CASSEGLAGAGNEQFF | TGTGCCAGCAGTGAGGGACTAGCGGGAGCCGGCAATGAGCAGTTCTTC
- | TRBJ1-5 | - | TRBV10-3 | CAISLGGDSNQPQHF | TGTGCCATCTCTTTGGGAGGGGACAGCAATCAGCCCCAGCATTTT
- | TRBJ1-1 | - | TRBV30 | CAVKVLNTEAFF | TGTGCCGTAAAGGTCCTCAACACTGAAGCTTTCTTT
- | TRBJ2-3 | - | TRBV6-1 | CASSEENTDTQYF | TGTGCCAGCAGTGAGGAGAACACAGATACGCAGTATTTT
- | TRBJ2-1 | TRBD2 | TRBV7-9 | CASSSRTGGRASSEQFF | TGTGCCAGCAGTTCGAGGACCGGGGGGAGGGCCTCTAGTGAGCAGTTCTTC
few | TRBJ2-3 | TRBD1 | TRBV6-1 | CASSEWGQDTDTQYF | TGTGCCAGCAGTGAATGGGGACAGGACACAGATACGCAGTATTTT
- | TRBJ2-6 | TRBD1 | TRBV6-4 | CASGQGGANVLTF | TGTGCCAGCGGACAGGGGGGGGCCAACGTCCTGACTTTC
- | TRBJ2-1 | - | TRBV6-4 | CASSDWKGNEQFF | TGTGCCAGCAGTGATTGGAAAGGCAATGAGCAGTTCTTC
- | TRBJ1-2 | TRBD1 | TRBV29-1 | CSVVRTGEDGYTF | TGCAGCGTTGTCCGGACAGGGGAGGATGGCTACACCTTC
- | TRBJ2-1 | TRBD2 | TRBV10-3 | CAISRGTSGRSNNEQFF | TGTGCCATCAGTAGAGGGACTAGCGGGAGGTCAAACAATGAGCAGTTCTTC
- | TRBJ1-2 | - | TRBV9 | CASTPQGGAGYGYTF | TGTGCCAGCACTCCCCAAGGGGGGGCGGGCTATGGCTACACCTTC
- | TRBJ2-7 | TRBD2 | TRBV7-2 | CASSFEREGRWEQYF | TGTGCCAGCAGCTTTGAGCGGGAGGGCCGTTGGGAGCAGTACTTC
- | TRBJ2-7 | TRBD1 | TRBV11-2 | CASSPKGRTGLEEQYF | TGTGCCAGCAGCCCTAAGGGTAGGACAGGGCTCGAAGAGCAGTACTTC
few | TRBJ2-7 | TRBD1 | TRBV19 | CASSGYRGSASYEQYF | TGTGCCAGTAGTGGATACAGGGGGTCAGCCTCCTACGAGCAGTACTTC
- | TRBJ1-2 | - | TRBV19 | CASSLRLGTVTNYGYTF | TGTGCCAGTAGTCTCCGTCTAGGGACGGTGACTAACTATGGCTACACCTTC
- | TRBJ2-3 | - | TRBV5-6 | CASSHMVGTQYF | TGTGCCAGCAGCCACATGGTGGGGACGCAGTATTTT
- | TRBJ1-5 | TRBD1 | TRBV28 | CASSSTGGSNQPQHF | TGTGCCAGCAGCTCAACAGGGGGTAGCAATCAGCCCCAGCATTTT
- | TRBJ1-2 | TRBD1 | TRBV6-5 | CASSGTAYGYTF | TGTGCCAGCAGTGGGACAGCCTATGGCTACACCTTC
few | TRBJ2-6 | - | TRBV6-1 | CASSELIAGANVLTF | TGTGCCAGCAGTGAATTGATTGCTGGGGCCAACGTCCTGACTTTC
few | TRBJ2-2 | - | TRBV7-8 | CASTPKRIFTGELFF | TGTGCCAGCACCCCTAAGCGGATTTTCACCGGGGAGCTGTTTTTT
- | TRBJ1-5 | - | TRBV6-1 | CASSGGGRSNQPQHF | TGTGCCAGCAGTGGAGGGGGGAGAAGCAATCAGCCCCAGCATTTT
- | TRBJ2-2 | - | TRBV18 | CASSPREFTGELFF | TGTGCCAGCTCACCGCGTGAGTTTACCGGGGAGCTGTTTTTT
- | TRBJ2-7 | - | TRBV27 | CASSIKTSSYEQYF | TGTGCCAGCAGTATCAAAACGAGCTCCTACGAGCAGTACTTC
- | TRBJ2-7 | TRBD2 | TRBV14 | CASSPYSGNEQYF | TGTGCCAGCAGCCCCTATAGCGGGAATGAGCAGTACTTC
- | TRBJ1-1 | TRBD1 | TRBV19 | CASSKDRGLGTEAFF | TGTGCCAGTAGTAAGGACAGGGGATTAGGCACTGAAGCTTTCTTT
- | TRBJ2-2 | - | TRBV7-9 | CASSPTRDRYTGELFF | TGTGCCAGCAGCCCGACACGGGACCGATACACCGGGGAGCTGTTTTTT